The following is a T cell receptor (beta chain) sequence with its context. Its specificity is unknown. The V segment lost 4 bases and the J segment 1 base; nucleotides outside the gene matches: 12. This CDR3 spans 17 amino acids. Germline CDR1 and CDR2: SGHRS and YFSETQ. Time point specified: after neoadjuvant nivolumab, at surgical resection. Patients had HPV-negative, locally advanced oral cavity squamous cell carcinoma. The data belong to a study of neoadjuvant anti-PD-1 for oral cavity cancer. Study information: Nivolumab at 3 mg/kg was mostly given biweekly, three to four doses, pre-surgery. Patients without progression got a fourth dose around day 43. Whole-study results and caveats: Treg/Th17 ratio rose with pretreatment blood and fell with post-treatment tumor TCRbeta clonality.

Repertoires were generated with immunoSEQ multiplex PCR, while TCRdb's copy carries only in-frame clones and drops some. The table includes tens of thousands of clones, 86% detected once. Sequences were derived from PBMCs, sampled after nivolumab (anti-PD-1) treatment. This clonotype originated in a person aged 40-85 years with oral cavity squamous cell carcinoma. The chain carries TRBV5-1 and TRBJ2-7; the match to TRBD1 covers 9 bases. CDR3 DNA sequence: TGCGCCAGCAGCGCGAGACCAGGACAGGGGCTTTCCTACGAGCAGTACTTC. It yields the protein CASSARPGQGLSYEQYF.